Presented here are 19 T cell receptor beta chains from one specimen sequenced in a study of breast tumors, draining lymph nodes, adjacent tissues. Samples came from axillary lymph nodes draining the breast cancer. TCRdb fed the multiplex PCR reads into MiXCR, producing one record per CDR3 protein. The data hold over 200,000 distinct CDR3 sequences, with approximately 30% observed a single time. Sequencing was done on a sample of axillary lymph node tissue. Receptor source: a female donor with breast cancer. Some clones in this sample may be carry-over from other donors' samples.

There are many counts of this clonotype. The CDR3 loop is CASSSVDSNTVSDTQYF. CDR3 in DNA: TGTGCCAGCAGTTCCGTCGACAGCAATACGGTTTCAGATACGCAGTATTTT. The V call is TRBV6-2 or TRBV6-3, the J call TRBJ2-3, with D tentatively TRBD1 (5 bases). From germline, CDR1 is MNHEY and CDR2 SVGEGT. The CDR3 is made up of 17 amino acids. V was cut by 4 bases and J by 4 bases, with 21 bases left in between.

This clonotype was seen at least ten times. This chain connects TRBV5-1 to TRBJ2-2, with 10 bases lining up with TRBD2. Losses at the gene ends were 2 bases for V and 1 base for J; bases not matched to a gene: 2. The CDR3 is 16 residues long. Germline CDR1 and CDR2: SGHRS and YFSETQ. The CDR3, as DNA: TGCGCCAGCAGCTTCATAGCGGGAGGGAACACCGGGGAGCTGTTTTTT. This encodes CASSFIAGGNTGELFF.

Regarding this clonotype: Given a much more abundant clone one base away, this may be a read error. The gene calls are TRBV7-3 and TRBJ2-2, with D perhaps matching TRBD2 (7 bases). The CDR3 spans 16 residues. The ends were cut back, 1 base at V and 4 bases at J, with 13 bases in the middle. CDR1 and CDR2 (germline): SGHTA, FQGTGA. The DNA of the CDR3 is TGTGCCAGCAGCTTAAGGGGGGGGCTTACCACCGGGGAGCTGTTTTTT. This sequence encodes CASSLRGGLTTGELFF.

This chain joins TRBV7-3 and TRBJ2-1, with 7 bases identical to TRBD2. The junction had 8 bases not matched to a gene; V was cut back by 5 bases and J by 4 bases. CDR1 is SGHTA and CDR2 is FQGTGA in the germline V gene. The CDR3 spans 15 residues. The CDR3, as DNA: TGTGCCAGCAGCCCTAGCGGCACGTGGTACAATGAGCAGTTCTTC. This sequence encodes CASSPSGTWYNEQFF.

The J gene is TRBJ1-2, the V gene TRBV30, with D unresolved. The CDR3 spans 15 residues. Trimming took 2 bases from V and 4 from J, leaving 17 bases between them. Germline V lookup: CDR1 GTSNPN, CDR2 SVGIG (reference sequence). The DNA of the CDR3 is TGTGCCTGGAGTACTCCTCCGGGATACACCTATGGCTACACCTTC. Its protein is CAWSTPPGYTYGYTF. Variable domain in full (rest from reference TRBV30 and TRBJ1-2): SQTIHQWPATLVQPVGSPLSLECTVEGTSNPNLYWYRQAAGRGLQLLFYSVGIGQISSEVPQNLSASRPQDRQFILSSKKLLLSDSGFYLCAWSTPPGYTYGYTFGSGTRLTVV.

This clonotype has a count of ten or more. The V gene is TRBV7-9, the J gene TRBJ2-5; 10 bases map to TRBD2. The V gene end was trimmed by 4 bases and the J gene end by 2 bases; junction bases not matched to a gene: 1. The germline V gene has CDR1 SEHNR and CDR2 FQNEAQ (reference sequence). This CDR3 contains 14 residues. The CDR3 spells CASSSLAGQETQYF. As DNA, the CDR3 is TGTGCCAGCAGCTCACTAGCGGGACAAGAGACCCAGTACTTC.

Concerning this clonotype: The conserved phenylalanine or tryptophan normally closing the CDR3 is absent here, so this likely arose from a read error. The V call is TRBV7-9, the J call TRBJ1-2; D not resolved. This CDR3 has 14 amino acids. Germline CDR1 reads SEHNR; CDR2 reads FQNEAQ (reference sequence). The V gene lost 2 bases and the J gene lost 4 bases, with 11 bases spanning the gap. CDR3 nucleotides: TGTGCCAGCAGCTTATTACGGGGAGCCTATGGCTACACCCTC. It specifies CASSLLRGAYGYTL.

There are many counts of this clonotype. The CDR3 protein is CASSQDLSGRAGTQYF. The CDR3 DNA reads as TGCGCCAGCAGCCAAGATTTAAGCGGGAGGGCCGGTACGCAGTATTTT. The V gene is TRBV4-3, the J gene TRBJ2-3; 10 bases are a match to TRBD2. J lost 8 bases, V lost 0 bases, and 8 bases had no gene match. The CDR3 has 16 amino acids. In germline, CDR1 is LGHNA, CDR2 YSLEER.

The chain has TRBV28 and TRBJ1-2; 7 nucleotides match TRBD1. Germline CDR1 and CDR2: MDHEN and SYDVKM. Trimming cost V 6 bases and J 4 bases; bases outside gene matches: 14. The CDR3 runs to 16 residues. CDR3 in amino acids: CASSPQTGNRIYGYTF. CDR3 nucleotides: TGTGCCAGCAGCCCCCAGACAGGGAACCGGATCTATGGCTACACCTTC.

This chain joins TRBV6-6 and TRBJ2-5; D tentatively reads TRBD1 or TRBD2 (5 bases each). Germline V gene sequence: CDR1 MNHNY, CDR2 SVGAGI (reference sequence). V dropped 10 bases and J dropped 2 bases, with 14 bases sitting between them. The CDR3 covers 13 residues. CDR3 DNA: TGTGCCATCTCACGGGGCAGGCAAGAGACCCAGTACTTC. Translated, it gives CAISRGRQETQYF.

This clonotype was observed a few times. V usage is TRBV28 and J usage is TRBJ1-2; TRBD1 is a possible D gene (5 bases). V lost 2 bases and J lost 7, with 8 bases in between. Germline V gene lookup returns CDR1 MDHEN and CDR2 SYDVKM. This CDR3 has 12 amino acids. The CDR3 region has the DNA TGTGCCAGCAGTTTAATGGGGGTTGGCTACACCTTC. Translating gives CASSLMGVGYTF.

The rearrangement joins TRBV3-1 to TRBJ2-7; either TRBD1 or TRBD2 may fit D (5 bases each). Germline CDR1 and CDR2: LGHDT and YNNKEL (reference sequence). The ends were cut back, 5 bases at V and 2 bases at J, with 10 bases in the middle. This CDR3 is 13 amino acids long. The CDR3: CASSNRDAYEQYF. The CDR3 DNA reads as TGTGCCAGCAGCAACCGGGACGCCTACGAGCAGTACTTC.

This clonotype has a count of ten or more. The chain combines TRBV30 with TRBJ1-5, with D hard to call. There are 12 residues in the CDR3. The V end lost 0 bases, the J end lost 6 bases, and 6 bases lay between the germline ends. Germline loops: CDR1 GTSNPN, CDR2 SVGIG (reference sequence). CDR3 in amino acids: CAWSVEGQPQHF. The CDR3 DNA reads TGTGCCTGGAGTGTGGAGGGTCAGCCCCAGCATTTT.

This clonotype was detected ten times or more. The chain has TRBV28 and TRBJ1-2, with D possibly being TRBD1 (5 bases). This CDR3 has 11 amino acids. Germline CDR1 is MDHEN and CDR2 is SYDVKM. Trimming pared 4 bases from V and 7 bases from J, leaving 7 bases between. This CDR3 is CASSSQGGYTF. CDR3 nucleotide sequence: TGTGCCAGCAGTTCTCAGGGTGGCTACACCTTC.

This clonotype came up many times. The conserved phenylalanine or tryptophan is not found at the CDR3 terminus, so this likely reflects a read error. The chain recombines TRBV19 with TRBJ2-5, with D tentatively TRBD1 or TRBD2 (5 bases each). CDR1 and CDR2 (germline): LNHDA, SQIVND (reference sequence). The V end lost 3 bases, the J end lost 4 bases, and 18 bases lay between the germline ends. The CDR3 consists of 16 residues. The CDR3 loop reads CASSIKRPPGGETQYS. For the CDR3, the DNA is TGTGCCAGTAGTATTAAGAGGCCTCCTGGGGGAGAGACCCAGTACTCC.

This clonotype showed up just a few times. One end of the junction fails to match germline, which may point to a read error. The rearrangement joins TRBV14 to TRBJ2-4; 9 nucleotides line up with TRBD1. From germline, CDR1 is SGHDN and CDR2 FVKESK. The CDR3 is made up of 14 amino acids. CDR3 nucleotide sequence: TGTGCCAGCAGCCAGGCGACAGGGGGGAACATTCAGTCCTTC. Protein sequence: CASSQATGGNIQSF.

This clonotype appeared many times. The V gene is TRBV7-6, the J gene TRBJ2-3; the D is unclear. The CDR3 is made up of 10 amino acids. The V and J ends lost 11 bases and 3 bases respectively, with 6 bases between them. From germline, CDR1 is SGHVS and CDR2 FNYEAQ. CDR3 region: CAGYTDTQYF. The CDR3 DNA is TGTGCCGGATATACAGATACGCAGTATTTT. Full variable domain (remainder filled in from reference TRBV7-6 and TRBJ2-3): GAGVSQSPRYKVTKRGQDVALRCDPISGHVSLYWYRQALGQGPEFLTYFNYEAQQDKSGLPNDRFSAERPEGSISTLTIQRTEQRDSAMYRCAGYTDTQYFGPGTRLTVL.

This clonotype was observed at least ten times. V gene TRBV7-2 combines with J gene TRBJ2-7; TRBD2 aligns across 12 bases. The CDR3 length is 14 residues. The V gene's germline CDR1 is SGHTA and CDR2 FQGNSA. After removal of 5 bases from V and 4 bases from J, the junction contained 3 bases not matched to a gene. The CDR3 DNA reads as TGTGCCAGCAGCCTGACTAGCGGGAGATACGAGCAGTACTTC. Translation: CASSLTSGRYEQYF.

This clonotype was seen many times. The chain employs TRBV20-1 and TRBJ1-2, with D unresolved. The V gene lost 1 base and the J gene lost 4 bases, with 16 bases spanning the gap. The CDR3 has 15 amino acids. From germline, CDR1 is DFQATT and CDR2 SNEGSKA (reference sequence). CDR3 in DNA: TGCAGTGCTAGAGTGGGTGGAGAGGGAGTCTATGGCTACACCTTC. Translating gives CSARVGGEGVYGYTF.